These T cell receptor beta chains were read from a single sample in a study of blood T cell repertoires in COVID-19. Only in-frame clones appear in the TCRdb table, and some are missing; sequencing was by immunoSEQ multiplex PCR. The table records roughly 250,000 clones, about 82% of them present only once. Material for sequencing was peripheral blood. Receptor source: an older woman with active or convalescent COVID-19. The CDR3 runs from the conserved cysteine through the conserved F or W. The order of the fields is CDR3 protein, V gene, J gene, D gene, clone size. A D gene is named only where the DNA matches it firmly. Part of the rows lack a size; the others show once, few, many or a class for expanded clones.

CDR3aa: CAWSVKGAHTEAFF; v_gene: TRBV30; j_gene: TRBJ1-1; d_gene: TRBD1; abundance: -
CDR3aa: CASRTSGAPQETQYF; v_gene: TRBV7-2; j_gene: TRBJ2-5; d_gene: TRBD2; abundance: once
CDR3aa: CASRKSPGDAYEQYF; v_gene: TRBV5-1; j_gene: TRBJ2-7; d_gene: -; abundance: few
CDR3aa: CASSEIRGGYQPQHF; v_gene: TRBV2; j_gene: TRBJ1-5; d_gene: -; abundance: -
CDR3aa: CASSPSRGLNTGELFF; v_gene: TRBV18; j_gene: TRBJ2-2; d_gene: TRBD1; abundance: -
CDR3aa: CASSLGLTGAGNTIYF; v_gene: TRBV5-6; j_gene: TRBJ1-3; d_gene: TRBD1; abundance: -
CDR3aa: CASSPYLGLAGGNEQFF; v_gene: TRBV7-6; j_gene: TRBJ2-1; d_gene: TRBD2; abundance: -
CDR3aa: CAVRLAGGYEQFF; v_gene: TRBV10-2; j_gene: TRBJ2-1; d_gene: TRBD2; abundance: -
CDR3aa: CASRNDGSQPQHF; v_gene: TRBV19; j_gene: TRBJ1-5; d_gene: -; abundance: -
CDR3aa: CASSEGFSSDNEQFF; v_gene: TRBV6-1; j_gene: TRBJ2-1; d_gene: -; abundance: -